The 24 T cell receptor beta chains given below trace back to one sample, sequenced in a study of blood T cell repertoires in COVID-19. Sequencing was performed with immunoSEQ multiplex PCR; in TCRdb, only in-frame clones are kept and a portion is missing. The sample holds roughly 29,000 clones, 90% to 95% seen once. The sample taken for sequencing was peripheral blood. The receptor set was obtained from a woman in her seventies with COVID-19, enrolled during active disease.

The chain uses TRBV9 and TRBJ1-1; no firm D call. CDR1 is SGDLS and CDR2 is YYNGEE in the germline V gene. This CDR3 has 14 residues. V was pared by 3 bases and J by 1 base, with 10 bases between. CDR3 DNA sequence: TGTGCCAGCAGCGGATGGCCGCAGAACACTGAAGCTTTCTTT. Translating gives CASSGWPQNTEAFF. Full variable domain (remainder filled in from reference TRBV9 and TRBJ1-1): DSGVTQTPKHLITATGQRVTLRCSPRSGDLSVYWYQQSLDQGLQFLIQYYNGEERAKGNILERFSAQQFPDLHSELNLSSLELGDSALYFCASSGWPQNTEAFFGQGTRLTVV.

V gene TRBV9 combines with J gene TRBJ2-1; 11 bases are a match to TRBD2. Germline V gene sequence: CDR1 SGDLS, CDR2 YYNGEE. V lost 4 bases and J lost 3; bases outside the gene matches: 12. The CDR3 is 18 residues long. CDR3 DNA sequence: TGTGCCAGCAGCTCTCTAGCGGGAGGTGTCGGGTTCTACAATGAGCAGTTCTTC. It codes for CASSSLAGGVGFYNEQFF.

The chain uses TRBV5-1 and TRBJ2-1, with 9 bases lining up with TRBD2. Germline V gene data show CDR1 as SGHRS and CDR2 as YFSETQ. This CDR3 contains 16 residues. J lost 7 bases, V lost 0 bases, and 8 bases had no gene match. CDR3 region: CASSLAAGGPGNEQFF. The CDR3 nucleotides read TGCGCCAGCAGCTTGGCTGCGGGAGGGCCAGGGAATGAGCAGTTCTTC.

This clone was counted once. This sequence joins TRBV24-1 and TRBJ2-5; weak D call: TRBD2 (7 bases). The V and J ends lost 9 bases and 5 bases respectively, with 15 bases between them. This CDR3 is 13 amino acids long. Germline V CDR1 and CDR2: KGHDR, SFDVKD. The CDR3 is CATSRGGTETQYF. The CDR3 DNA sequence: TGTGCCACCTCGAGGGGGGGGACGGAGACCCAGTACTTC.

The chain joins TRBV24-1 to TRBJ2-2; no firm D call. Trimming left V 1 base short and J 0 bases short, with 11 bases between. This CDR3 is 17 amino acids long. The germline V gene has CDR1 KGHDR and CDR2 SFDVKD. The CDR3: CATSDFRDTPNTGELFF. Here the CDR3 DNA reads TGTGCCACCAGTGATTTTCGCGACACTCCGAACACCGGGGAGCTGTTTTTT.

This clone was seen a single time. The chain couples TRBV6-1 to TRBJ1-4; 9 bases are a match to TRBD1. Losses at the gene ends were 3 bases for V and 8 bases for J; bases not matched to a gene: 4. CDR1 is MNHNS, CDR2 SASEGT, per germline. This CDR3 is built from 14 residues. CDR3 in DNA: TGTGCCAGCAGTGACCGGGACAGGGACGAAAAACTGTTTTTT. It encodes CASSDRDRDEKLFF.

The chain couples TRBV10-3 to TRBJ2-5; TRBD2 matches at 9 bases. V shed 11 bases and J 2 bases; nucleotides not matched to a gene: 12. The CDR3 extends over 15 amino acids. From germline, CDR1 is ENHRY and CDR2 SYGVKD. CDR3 residues: CASGGASGIQETQYF. DNA for the CDR3: TGTGCCTCTGGGGGAGCTAGCGGGATTCAAGAGACCCAGTACTTC.

The chain couples TRBV3-1 (or the pseudogene TRBV3-2) to TRBJ1-1, with D possibly matching TRBD1 (6 bases). V lost 4 bases and J lost 4, with 13 bases in between. This CDR3 has 14 residues. The germline V gene has CDR1 LGHDT and CDR2 YNNKEL (reference sequence). As DNA, the CDR3 is TGTGCCAGCAGCCCAATCAGGGGTGCCACTGAAGCTTTCTTT. Encoded protein: CASSPIRGATEAFF.

This rearrangement joins TRBV28 to TRBJ1-2; no clear D. Germline CDR1 and CDR2: MDHEN and SYDVKM. The CDR3 consists of 17 residues. Trimming cost V 5 bases and J 4 bases, with 23 bases left between them. CDR3 nucleotide sequence: TGTGCCAGCAGTCAACCCAGTGGGCAGCAAAAGCTCTATGGCTACACCTTC. It yields the protein CASSQPSGQQKLYGYTF.

The CDR3 loop is CASSPIGTGDNYQPQHF. The CDR3 bases are TGTGCCAGCAGCCCGATCGGGACAGGGGATAATTATCAGCCCCAGCATTTT. The chain has TRBV7-3 and TRBJ1-5, with 10 bases aligning to TRBD1. The germline gives CDR1 SGHTA, CDR2 FQGTGA. The CDR3 spans 17 residues. After removal of 5 bases from V and 5 bases from J, the junction contained 12 bases not matched to a gene.

The J gene is TRBJ1-4, the V gene TRBV25-1; TRBD1 matches 9 bases. CDR3 size: 14 residues. Losses at the gene ends were 6 bases for V and 3 bases for J; bases not matched to a gene: 2. Per the germline V gene, CDR1 is MGHDK and CDR2 is SYGVNS. The CDR3 reads CASRGQGANEKLFF. Here the CDR3 DNA reads TGTGCCAGCAGGGGACAGGGCGCTAATGAAAAACTGTTTTTT. Supplemented by reference TRBV25-1 and TRBJ1-4, the full variable domain reads EADIYQTPRYLVIGTGKKITLECSQTMGHDKMYWYQQDPGMELHLIHYSYGVNSTEKGDLSSESTVSRIRTEHFPLTLESARPSHTSQYLCASRGQGANEKLFFGSGTQLSVL.

The genes are TRBV13 and TRBJ2-5, with no clear D. Germline V gene lookup returns CDR1 PRHDT and CDR2 FYEKMQ (reference sequence). V was shortened by 5 bases and J by 5 bases, with 18 bases between the two germline ends. The CDR3 extends over 15 amino acids. CDR3 sequence: CASSPLDDEAETQYF. The DNA for the CDR3 is TGTGCCAGCAGCCCCCTGGATGATGAGGCGGAGACCCAGTACTTC.

V usage is TRBV4-1 and J usage is TRBJ2-7; D call uncertain. The V end was cut by 0 bases, the J end by 2 bases, with 11 bases between. This CDR3 has 15 residues. Looked up from germline, CDR1 is MGHRA and CDR2 is YSYEKL. The CDR3 DNA reads as TGCGCCAGCAGCCAAGACCGGCAGGTACCCTACGAGCAGTACTTC. Protein product: CASSQDRQVPYEQYF.

The V gene is TRBV6-6, the J gene TRBJ2-7; 7 bases line up with TRBD1. This CDR3 region has 14 residues. The germline CDR1 and CDR2 sequences are MNHNY and SVGAGI (reference sequence). The V gene end was trimmed by 7 bases and the J gene end by 9 bases; junction bases not matched to a gene: 15. CDR3 nucleotide sequence: TGTGCCAGCACGGCCTGGGACAGAGGTATGCGGCAGTACTTC. Protein sequence: CASTAWDRGMRQYF.

The chain recombines TRBV24-1 with TRBJ1-1; D perhaps matches TRBD1 (5 bases). The V gene's germline CDR1 is KGHDR and CDR2 SFDVKD. The CDR3 consists of 13 residues. V lost 0 bases and J 5 bases, leaving 6 bases between the germline ends. The CDR3, as DNA: TGTGCCACCAGTGATTTGCGGGGGACTGAAGCTTTCTTT. Encoded protein: CATSDLRGTEAFF.

The chain carries TRBV11-2 and TRBJ2-3; tentatively, D is TRBD2 (5 bases). Germline V lookup: CDR1 SGHAT, CDR2 FQNNGV. The V end was cut by 1 base, the J end by 0 bases, with 8 bases between. The CDR3 is 15 amino acids. In DNA, the CDR3 is TGTGCCAGCAGCTTAGCTGGAGGCAGCACAGATACGCAGTATTTT. It is translated as CASSLAGGSTDTQYF.

The gene calls are TRBV28 and TRBJ1-2; D gene unclear. Germline-derived CDR1 and CDR2 are MDHEN and SYDVKM. The CDR3 spans 13 residues. V lost 7 bases and J 4 bases, leaving 13 bases between the germline ends. CDR3: CASNLPGLYGYTF. In nucleotides, the CDR3 is TGTGCCAGCAACCTCCCCGGACTCTATGGCTACACCTTC.

V gene TRBV6-5 combines with J gene TRBJ2-3, with 8 bases aligning to TRBD1. Germline V gene lookup returns CDR1 MNHEY and CDR2 SVGAGI. The CDR3 covers 15 residues. V shed 7 bases and J 3 bases; nucleotides not matched to a gene: 9. Written as DNA, the CDR3 is TGTGCCAGCACCAGGGACAGGATACAAACAGATACGCAGTATTTT. This codes for CASTRDRIQTDTQYF.

The V gene is TRBV18, the J gene TRBJ1-4; D is unclear. The germline CDR1 and CDR2 sequences are KGHSH and LQKENI. V was cut by 2 bases and J by 8 bases, with 12 bases left in between. This CDR3 contains 14 residues. The CDR3 DNA sequence: TGTGCCAGCTCACCATACGGGGTTACCGAAAAACTGTTTTTT. It translates to CASSPYGVTEKLFF.

The chain recombines TRBV6-6 with TRBJ2-3, with D possibly TRBD1 on 7 matching bases. Trimming stripped 5 bases from V and 5 bases from J, with 20 bases between. The CDR3 has 16 residues. Germline lookup yields CDR1 MNHNY and CDR2 SVGAGI (reference sequence). CDR3 region: CASSTRQGLLGDTQYF. CDR3 DNA sequence: TGTGCCAGCAGTACCCGACAGGGACTGTTAGGAGATACGCAGTATTTT.

The genes are TRBV2 and TRBJ2-7; TRBD2 aligns across 9 bases. Germline V gene data show CDR1 as SNHLY and CDR2 as FYNNEI. V trimming: 6 bases; J trimming: 2 bases; junction bases outside the gene matches: 8. The CDR3 is 15 residues long. DNA for the CDR3: TGTGCCAGCAGGGGCGGGAGGGCCCAGCCCTACGAGCAGTACTTC. It specifies CASRGGRAQPYEQYF.

This chain joins TRBV6-4 and TRBJ1-5, with TRBD1 identical over 7 bases. Germline V gives CDR1 MRHNA, CDR2 SNTAGT. The V segment lost 3 bases and the J segment 6 bases; nucleotides outside the gene matches: 5. The CDR3 is 14 residues long. The CDR3 nucleotides are TGTGCCAGCAGTGAGGGGACAGATGGTCAGCCCCAGCATTTT. Protein product: CASSEGTDGQPQHF.

This chain connects TRBV6-2 or TRBV6-3 to TRBJ2-1; 7 positions match TRBD1. The J segment lost 10 bases and the V segment lost 0 bases, leaving 3 bases of the junction unmatched. The CDR3 contains 13 residues. The germline V gene encodes CDR1 MNHEY and CDR2 SVGEGT. The CDR3 sequence: CASSYSTGDEQFF. The CDR3 DNA reads TGTGCCAGCAGTTACTCCACAGGGGACGAGCAGTTCTTC.

The genes are TRBV9 and TRBJ1-1; D gene unclear. The CDR3 is 15 amino acids. V lost 4 bases, J lost 0 bases, and 13 bases lay in between. Germline CDR1 and CDR2: SGDLS and YYNGEE. CDR3 nucleotide sequence: TGTGCCAGCAGCCCTTACGGTCGCGTGAACACTGAAGCTTTCTTT. Translating it yields CASSPYGRVNTEAFF.